This T cell receptor beta chain derives from a study of blood T cell repertoires in COVID-19 (dated by TCRdb to about 2020). Regarding the complete study: The collaborator samples originated in the United States, Italy and Spain and spanned the acute and convalescent phases of COVID-19. The material from the prospective study consisted of cDNA or gDNA derived from T cells, B-cell-depleted T cells, or PBMCs. Deeply sampled blood TCRbeta repertoires from subjects exposed to, actively infected with, or recovered from COVID-19 were included in the dataset. Where available, HLA class I and class II types were taken from metadata supplied by the sample provider and were not determined by assay-based typing. A freely available public database, intended as a resource for researchers studying the immune response to SARS-CoV-2, is where the repertoires were released. Nearly every sample came with metadata listing a de-identified subject ID, COVID-19 status, age in years and sex. Samples were obtained from the ongoing ImmuneRACE study (first 160 participants) and from 950 to 1,500 subjects provided by 6 global collaborators. Overall results and qualifications from the work: The quantity of clinical and demographic metadata differed by source and by participant and was supplied without curation.

Including cysteine and phenylalanine, the CDR3 has 13 amino acids. Left in the record is the CDR3 DNA by itself, 39 bases read in frame from the first base. The germline V gene (reference sequence) sets CDR1 to SEHNR and CDR2 to FQNEAQ. V is clipped by 5 bases and J by 9 bases, and the sequence between their germline boundaries is 16 bases long. In the prospective study, participants were about 18 to 89 years old, resided in approximately 22 geographic areas of the United States, and were enrolled through a virtual design. In the prospective study, cohorts were assigned on the basis of participant-reported clinical history obtained from a screening survey and a study questionnaire. Exposed participants had been in contact with someone with a PCR-confirmed or clinician-diagnosed COVID-19 case within 2 weeks of study entry. In the prospective study, whole blood, serum and a nasopharyngeal or oropharyngeal swab were collected from each participant by mobile phlebotomists. Participants in the prospective study had the option to provide additional blood draws and questionnaires over a roughly 2-month period. Blood samples from the prospective study were shipped frozen or at room temperature prior to DNA extraction.

This clone was counted a single time. The clone's antigen remains unknown. It has no much larger one-base neighbor in the sample; base qualities were not kept. The immunoSEQ Assay, a bias-controlled multiplex PCR, was used to amplify TCRbeta CDR3 regions from genomic DNA. Turning to the authors' computational methods: Nucleated cell counts per sample were estimated from amplification of reference gene primers within the assay. To quantify the absolute abundance of each unique TCRbeta CDR3 rearrangement, sequence reads were collapsed and filtered. Productive Simpson clonality was computed per sample as the square root of Simpson's diversity index over productive rearrangements. As stored in TCRdb, this immuneACCESS dataset retains in-frame rearrangements with V and J assigned. A fraction of the clones does not appear; measured against another copy, unresolved V genes explain less than half of the discrepancy, and the remainder lacks a known reason. V, J and clone size are those of that table, while D and trimming were read from the DNA. The sample data list about 350,000 clones, and 88% of these were observed just once. The ten largest clones take up over 0.9% of the sample.

Sequencing used PBMCs or T cells enriched from blood (not recorded which). This clonotype was sampled from a woman aged 30 to 39 who had been exposed to COVID-19. The chain employs TRBV7-9 and TRBJ1-1, and the D gene may be TRBD1, 6 bases matching. The DNA sequence is TGTGCCAGCAGCCCGACACTACAGGGTAAAGCTTTCTTT. Its protein product is CASSPTLQGKAFF. The full variable domain, completed from the reference TRBV7-9 and TRBJ1-1 proteins outside the CDR3, reads DTGVSQNPRHKITKRGQNVTFRCDPISEHNRLYWYRQTLGQGPEFLTYFQNEAQLEKSRLLSDRFSAERPKGSFSTLEIQRTEQGDSAMYLCASSPTLQGKAFFGQGTRLTVV.